One sample yielded the 25 T cell receptor beta chains listed below, sequenced in a study of blood T cells in healthy people across ages. Through a sample-barcoded 5' primer and a J-beta primer mix, a second PCR was run for roughly 7 to 12 cycles. One entry per CDR3 protein, called by TCRdb with MiXCR from the 5' RACE reads. The sample carries 790,000 or so distinct CDR3 sequences, more than 50% recorded once. The source material was blood. The receptors originated from a man aged 35 to 55 in good health.

The chain links TRBV27 to TRBJ2-3, with D perhaps matching TRBD1 or TRBD2 (7 bases each). With 1 base removed from V and 5 bases from J, the gap between germline ends came to 13 bases. Germline CDR1 reads MNHEY; CDR2 reads SMNVEV (reference sequence). This CDR3 has 15 residues. CDR3 nucleotides: TGTGCCAGCAGTTTATGGGCAGGGGGGGGAGATACGCAGTATTTT. Translating gives CASSLWAGGGDTQYF.

The chain recombines TRBV7-9 with TRBJ1-1, with D possibly matching TRBD1 (5 bases). V shed 6 bases and J shed 3 bases, with 11 bases lying between them. Germline lookup yields CDR1 SEHNR and CDR2 FQNEAQ (reference sequence). The CDR3 consists of 13 residues. CDR3 loop: CASRGDGDTEAFF. The CDR3 bases are TGTGCCAGCAGGGGGGACGGGGACACTGAAGCTTTCTTT.

This sequence joins TRBV7-3 and TRBJ2-7; 13 bases are shared with TRBD2. Germline V gene sequence: CDR1 SGHTA, CDR2 FQGTGA. J gave up 6 bases and V 3 bases, and 5 bases lay outside the gene matches. The CDR3 extends over 15 amino acids. Written as DNA, the CDR3 is TGTGCCAGCAGCTTGGGACTAGCGGGACGACCCGAGCAGTACTTC. This sequence encodes CASSLGLAGRPEQYF.

This clonotype was counted many times. V and J are TRBV2 and TRBJ2-1; D not certain. Germline CDR1 is SNHLY and CDR2 is FYNNEI. This CDR3 has 11 amino acids. V was cut by 7 bases and J by 1 base, with 2 bases left in between. The DNA of the CDR3 is TGTGCCAGCACTTCCTACAATGAGCAGTTCTTC. Amino acid sequence: CASTSYNEQFF.

Remarks on this clonotype: A much larger clone differs from this one at a single base, so this may be a read error. DNA for the CDR3: TGTGCCACCAGTGCCCCGGACAGGGCCGACGAGCAGTACTTC. As protein: CATSAPDRADEQYF. This chain uses TRBV24-1 with TRBJ2-4; 8 nucleotides agree with TRBD1. The J call is doubtful: the DNA matches TRBJ2-7 better. Per the germline V gene, CDR1 is KGHDR and CDR2 is SFDVKD. There are 14 residues in the CDR3.

The J gene is TRBJ2-5, the V gene TRBV5-1, with 8 bases aligning to TRBD2. V lost 5 bases to trimming and J lost 0 bases; unmatched junction nucleotides: 6. The CDR3 is made up of 15 amino acids. Germline V lookup: CDR1 SGHRS, CDR2 YFSETQ. CDR3 region: CASRNQREYQETQYF. DNA of the CDR3: TGCGCCAGCAGAAACCAGCGGGAGTACCAAGAGACCCAGTACTTC.

The rearrangement links TRBV27 to TRBJ2-5; D remains unclear. CDR3 size: 13 residues. Germline V gives CDR1 MNHEY, CDR2 SMNVEV (reference sequence). V lost 10 bases, J lost 11 bases, and 23 bases lay in between. The CDR3 nucleotides read TGTGCCACCAGAGAGAAGAACCCGACGGTGCAGTACTTC. Its protein is CATREKNPTVQYF.

This clonotype was seen a handful of times. V and J are TRBV27 and TRBJ1-2, with a weak D call TRBD1 (5 bases). Germline CDR1 and CDR2: MNHEY and SMNVEV (reference sequence). The length of the CDR3 is 14 residues. V dropped 0 bases and J dropped 3 bases, with 8 bases sitting between them. For the CDR3, the DNA is TGTGCCAGCAGTTTATCTACAGGTTACTATGGCTACACCTTC. Translating it yields CASSLSTGYYGYTF.

A few counts support this clonotype. This chain connects TRBV29-1 to TRBJ2-7; 8 positions agree with TRBD2. The germline CDR1 and CDR2 sequences are SQVTM and ANQGSEA. CDR3 length: 16 residues. V dropped 1 base and J dropped 0; count of bases not matched to a gene: 8. The CDR3 bases are TGCAGCGTTGAAGGCTTCAGCGGGAGCTTCTCCTACGAGCAGTACTTC. The encoded protein is CSVEGFSGSFSYEQYF.

This chain connects TRBV20-1 to TRBJ2-5, with no clear D. CDR3 length: 14 residues. Germline assignment: CDR1 DFQATT and CDR2 SNEGSKA (reference sequence). Trimming pared 6 bases from V and 3 bases from J, leaving 17 bases between. The CDR3 DNA sequence: TGCAGTGCGGCAACCCCAGTAGTAGAAGAGACCCAGTACTTC. Translated: CSAATPVVEETQYF.

This clonotype was detected a few times. This sequence joins TRBV11-1 and TRBJ2-5; D is undetermined. The V gene lost 0 bases and the J gene lost 4 bases, with 15 bases spanning the gap. This CDR3 region has 16 residues. Germline V lookup: CDR1 SGHAT, CDR2 FQDESV (reference sequence). The CDR3 spells CASSLALPSVGETQYF. CDR3 DNA: TGTGCCAGCAGCTTAGCCCTCCCCAGTGTAGGAGAGACCCAGTACTTC.

This chain uses TRBV20-1 with TRBJ2-7, with a weak D call TRBD1 (6 bases). The CDR3 extends over 13 amino acids. CDR1 and CDR2 from the germline V gene are DFQATT and SNEGSKA (reference sequence). V was clipped by 3 bases and J by 4 bases, with 13 bases between them. Here the CDR3 reads CSASHGTKYEQYF. CDR3 nucleotides: TGCAGTGCTAGTCACGGGACAAAATACGAGCAGTACTTC.

There are a few counts of this clonotype. This chain's CDR3 is CSAEGNSYEQYF. CDR3 in DNA: TGCAGCGCGGAGGGGAACTCCTACGAGCAGTACTTC. This chain links TRBV29-1 with TRBJ2-7, with D possibly matching TRBD2 (6 bases). CDR3 size: 12 residues. Trimming removed 7 bases at V and 0 bases at J, with 10 bases between. Germline V gives CDR1 SQVTM, CDR2 ANQGSEA.

V and J are TRBV28 and TRBJ1-4; D is uncertain. Trimming stripped 6 bases from V and 8 bases from J, with 13 bases between. The CDR3 has 13 amino acids. Germline V CDR1 and CDR2: MDHEN, SYDVKM. CDR3 in amino acids: CASSRGGVEKLFF. CDR3 sequence (DNA): TGTGCCAGCAGCCGGGGAGGAGTGGAAAAACTGTTTTTT. Complete variable domain (other parts from reference TRBV28 and TRBJ1-4): DVKVTQSSRYLVKRTGEKVFLECVQDMDHENMFWYRQDPGLGLRLIYFSYDVKMKEKGDIPEGYSVSREKKERFSLILESASTNQTSMYLCASSRGGVEKLFFGSGTQLSVL.

This clonotype has just one count. A read error may be the cause here, since a much bigger clone is one base away. The chain employs TRBV7-2 and TRBJ2-3; TRBD2 matches 7 bases. This CDR3 has 15 amino acids. Germline V gene data show CDR1 as SGHTA and CDR2 as FQGNSA. This chain's CDR3 is CACSLDGRATDTQYF. CDR3 nucleotide sequence: TGTGCCTGCAGCTTAGATGGGAGGGCCACAGATACGCAGTATTTT.

The chain couples TRBV5-1 to TRBJ2-3, with D possibly matching TRBD1 (5 bases). CDR1 SGHRS and CDR2 YFSETQ come from the germline V gene. This CDR3 is built from 13 residues. Trimming took 1 base from V and 5 from J, leaving 8 bases between them. The DNA of the CDR3 is TGCGCCAGCAGCTTGCCAGGGATAGATACGCAGTATTTT. Its translation is CASSLPGIDTQYF.

This chain links TRBV29-1 with TRBJ2-1; D may be TRBD1 (7 bases). V lost 4 bases and J 14 bases, leaving 24 bases between the germline ends. CDR1 and CDR2 from the germline V gene are SQVTM and ANQGSEA. The CDR3 is made up of 14 amino acids. DNA for the CDR3: TGCAGCGTTGCTCTAGACTTTAGCAGCAGGGGGGAGTTCTTC. Amino acids: CSVALDFSSRGEFF.

This clonotype was observed a handful of times. This clone may be a read error of a much larger clone one base away. The V and J genes are TRBV12-3 or TRBV12-4 and TRBJ1-5; 8 positions match TRBD1. The CDR3 is 14 amino acids. V shed 5 bases, J shed 2 bases, and the junction held 2 bases outside the gene matches. CDR3 residues: CASSIQGGNQPQHF. CDR3 coding DNA: TGTGCCAGCAGTATACAGGGGGGCAATCAGCCCCAGCATTTT.

The genes are TRBV7-2 and TRBJ2-1, with D hard to call. The germline gives CDR1 SGHTA, CDR2 FQGNSA. The CDR3 is 12 residues long. Trimming shortened V by 5 bases and J by 8 bases, and 10 bases separated the two germline ends. The CDR3 DNA is TGTGCCAGCAGCCTTTCCCTCGATGAGCAGTTCTTC. Translating gives CASSLSLDEQFF.

Note on this clonotype: The limits of the CDR3 on the DNA are not certain, so only TCRdb's listed CDR3 is given. This rearrangement joins TRBV4-3 to TRBJ1-2. The CDR3 length equals 16 residues, ends included. Germline V gives CDR1 LGHNA, CDR2 YSLEER. CDR3 sequence: CASSPGVLEKGHGYTF.

The sample holds one count of this clonotype. CDR3 amino acids: CASSLFVDPDGTRPTDTQYF. CDR3 nucleotides: TGTGCCAGCAGCTTATTTGTCGATCCAGACGGGACTAGACCGACAGATACGCAGTATTTT. The V call is TRBV7-3, the J call TRBJ2-3; TRBD2 matches 8 bases. The CDR3 extends over 20 amino acids. The V gene's germline CDR1 is SGHTA and CDR2 FQGTGA. Germline trimming cut 2 bases from V and 3 bases from J; bases unmatched to any gene: 19.

The chain is built from TRBV9 and TRBJ1-1; D ambiguous. CDR1 is SGDLS, CDR2 YYNGEE, per germline. This CDR3 region has 13 residues. V was pared by 0 bases and J by 7 bases, with 10 bases between. Here the CDR3 DNA reads TGTGCCAGCAGCGTAGATTCGTGGGGTGAAGCTTTCTTT. Protein: CASSVDSWGEAFF.

The chain is built from TRBV13 and TRBJ2-5; D uncertain. The DNA end favors TRBJ2-1, so the J call may be wrong. Germline V gene sequence: CDR1 PRHDT, CDR2 FYEKMQ (reference sequence). The CDR3 has 14 residues. CDR3 residues: CASSPTTREETQFF. CDR3 nucleotide sequence: TGTGCCAGCAGCCCCACGACCCGTGAAGAGACCCAGTTCTTC.

This clonotype was found once. V gene TRBV9 combines with J gene TRBJ1-1; 8 positions agree with TRBD1. V trimming: 6 bases; J trimming: 1 base; junction bases outside the gene matches: 11. This CDR3 is 16 amino acids long. Germline values: CDR1 SGDLS, CDR2 YYNGEE. Here the CDR3 DNA reads TGTGCCAGCACGGTAGGACAGGGTTTGCGGAACACTGAAGCTTTCTTT. The encoded protein is CASTVGQGLRNTEAFF.

This chain joins TRBV21-1 and TRBJ2-5; the table calls TRBD1, which could not be checked here. The better agreement between TRBJ2-7 and the DNA end casts doubt on the J call. TRBV21-1 is reported as a pseudogene. CDR3 length: 13 residues. CDR3 DNA sequence: TGTGCCAGCAGCAAAGGAAGACAGGGCGAGCAGTACTTC. It is translated as CASSKGRQGEQYF.